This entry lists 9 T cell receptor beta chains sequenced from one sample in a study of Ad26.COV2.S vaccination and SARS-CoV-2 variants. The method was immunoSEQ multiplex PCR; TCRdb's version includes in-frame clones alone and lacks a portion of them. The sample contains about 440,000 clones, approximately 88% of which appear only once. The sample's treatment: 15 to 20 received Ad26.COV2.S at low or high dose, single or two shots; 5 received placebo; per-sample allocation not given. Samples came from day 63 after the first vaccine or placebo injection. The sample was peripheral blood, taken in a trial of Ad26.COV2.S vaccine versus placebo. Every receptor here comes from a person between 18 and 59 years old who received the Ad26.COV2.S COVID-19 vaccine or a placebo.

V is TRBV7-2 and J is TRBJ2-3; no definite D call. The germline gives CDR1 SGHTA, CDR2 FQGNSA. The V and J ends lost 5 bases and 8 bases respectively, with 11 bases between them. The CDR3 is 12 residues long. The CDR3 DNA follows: TGTGCCAGCAGCCCCACAGTAGGTACGCAGTATTTT. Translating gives CASSPTVGTQYF.

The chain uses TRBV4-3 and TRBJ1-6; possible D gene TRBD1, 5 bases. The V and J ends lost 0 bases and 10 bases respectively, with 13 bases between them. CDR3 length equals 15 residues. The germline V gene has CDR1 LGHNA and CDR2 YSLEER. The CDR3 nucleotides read TGCGCCAGCAGCCAAGATTTGGGAGGGGACTCACCCCTCCACTTT. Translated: CASSQDLGGDSPLHF.

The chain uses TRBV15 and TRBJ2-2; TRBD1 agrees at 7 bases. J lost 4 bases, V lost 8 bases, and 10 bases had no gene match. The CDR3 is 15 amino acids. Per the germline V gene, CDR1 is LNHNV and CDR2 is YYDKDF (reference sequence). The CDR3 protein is CATGIQGVVTGELFF. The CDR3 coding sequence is TGTGCCACCGGCATCCAGGGGGTCGTCACCGGGGAGCTGTTTTTT.

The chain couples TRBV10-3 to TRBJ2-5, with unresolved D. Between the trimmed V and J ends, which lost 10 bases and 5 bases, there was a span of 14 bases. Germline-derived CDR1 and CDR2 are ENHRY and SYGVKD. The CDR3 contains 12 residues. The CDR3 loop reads CATSVLGETQYF. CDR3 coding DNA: TGTGCCACATCGGTTCTAGGGGAGACCCAGTACTTC.

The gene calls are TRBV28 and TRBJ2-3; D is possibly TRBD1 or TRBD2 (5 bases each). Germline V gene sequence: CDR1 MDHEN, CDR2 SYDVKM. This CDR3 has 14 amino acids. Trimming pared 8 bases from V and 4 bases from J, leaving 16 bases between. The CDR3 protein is CASGKRGRPDTQYF. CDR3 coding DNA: TGTGCCAGCGGGAAACGGGGCCGCCCAGATACGCAGTATTTT.

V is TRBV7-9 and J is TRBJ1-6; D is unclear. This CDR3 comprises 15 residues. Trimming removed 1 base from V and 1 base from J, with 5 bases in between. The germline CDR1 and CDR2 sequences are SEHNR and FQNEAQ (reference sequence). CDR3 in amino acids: CASSLGGSYNSPLHF. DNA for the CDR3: TGTGCCAGCAGCTTAGGGGGATCCTATAATTCACCCCTCCACTTT.

The CDR3 is CASSPMAAGEQYF. Here the CDR3 DNA reads TGTGCCAGCAGCCCCATGGCGGCGGGCGAGCAGTACTTC. The V and J genes are TRBV11-2 and TRBJ2-7, with D possibly TRBD2 on 5 matching bases. The V gene's germline CDR1 is SGHAT and CDR2 FQNNGV. Trimming removed 5 bases at V and 6 bases at J, with 14 bases between. CDR3 size: 13 residues.

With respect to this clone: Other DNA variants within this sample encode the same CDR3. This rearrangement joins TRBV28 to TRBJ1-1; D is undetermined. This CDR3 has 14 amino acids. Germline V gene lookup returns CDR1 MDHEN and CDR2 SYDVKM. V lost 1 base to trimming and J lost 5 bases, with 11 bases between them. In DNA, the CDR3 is TGTGCCAGCAGTTTATTGGGTGTGGGGACTGAAGCTTTCTTT. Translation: CASSLLGVGTEAFF.

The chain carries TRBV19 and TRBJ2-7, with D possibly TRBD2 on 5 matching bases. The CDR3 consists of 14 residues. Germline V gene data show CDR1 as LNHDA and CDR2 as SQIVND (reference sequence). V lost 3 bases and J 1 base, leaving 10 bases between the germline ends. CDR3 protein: CASSMFGESYEQYF. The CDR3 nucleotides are TGTGCCAGTAGTATGTTCGGGGAGTCCTACGAGCAGTACTTC. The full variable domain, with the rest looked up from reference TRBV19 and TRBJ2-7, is DGGITQSPKYLFRKEGQNVTLSCEQNLNHDAMYWYRQDPGQGLRLIYYSQIVNDFQKGDIAEGYSVSREKKESFPLTVTSAQKNPTAFYLCASSMFGESYEQYFGPGTRLTVT.